This T cell receptor beta chain is drawn from a study of vaccination and CD4 T cells after COVID-19. As for the study in general: Cultures acting as controls obtained a CEFX pool, an HIV-1 Nef pool, or no peptide.

As to treatment: roughly ten-day PBMC culture with coronavirus spike peptide pools or control peptides (ViraFEST assay). ViraFEST used peptide pools to expand antigen-specific T cells and subsequently sequenced their TCRs. As for this clonotype: Its antigen is as yet unknown.

An Oncomine TCR Beta short-read assay was used to sequence the DNA from cultured CD4+ T cells. Cultured CD4+ T cells yielded the extracted genomic DNA. TCRdb reprocessed the PCR reads via MiXCR and lists one record per CDR3 protein. The sample carries about 12,000 distinct CDR3 sequences, 45% to 55% recorded once. Trimming cost V 2 bases and J 10 bases, with 12 bases left between them. Looked up from germline, CDR1 is SNHLY and CDR2 is FYNNEI. CDR3 size: 13 residues. The receptor was isolated from a human donor who had recovered from COVID-19. Material: CD4+ T cells from blood, cultured in vitro. The chain recombines TRBV2 with TRBJ2-1; D remains ambiguous. CDR3 sequence reads: CASSENGLREQFF. The CDR3 coding sequence is TGTGCCAGCAGTGAAAATGGGCTAAGGGAGCAGTTCTTC.